This TCR beta chain was sequenced during a study of CD8+ T cells in alopecia areata. Study-level background: Treated patients swallowed 5 to 10 mg of oral tofacitinib twice daily. Overall study results and limits: Lesional scalp exceeded normal scalp in clonality, especially in alopecia totalis/universalis.

V was clipped by 4 bases and J by 5 bases, with 12 bases between them. The CDR3 totals 13 residues. The germline CDR1 and CDR2 sequences are SGHDT and YYEEEE. With respect to this clone: Antigen: not known.

The sequencing template was cDNA reverse transcribed from extracted RNA. The method was immunoSEQ multiplex PCR; TCRdb's version includes in-frame clones alone and lacks a portion of them. Here the sample spans 69,000 or so clones, 55% to 65% being singletons. Collected material from alopecia areata patients comprised lesional scalp punch biopsies and peripheral blood. Sequences were derived from CD8+ T cells sorted from blood, sampled at week 0. The sequence came from a human donor with alopecia areata. The chain links TRBV5-6 to TRBJ1-2; D possibly corresponds to TRBD1 (5 bases). CDR3: CASSLGAPYGYTF. The CDR3 region has the DNA TGTGCCAGCAGCCTCGGGGCTCCTTATGGCTACACCTTC.